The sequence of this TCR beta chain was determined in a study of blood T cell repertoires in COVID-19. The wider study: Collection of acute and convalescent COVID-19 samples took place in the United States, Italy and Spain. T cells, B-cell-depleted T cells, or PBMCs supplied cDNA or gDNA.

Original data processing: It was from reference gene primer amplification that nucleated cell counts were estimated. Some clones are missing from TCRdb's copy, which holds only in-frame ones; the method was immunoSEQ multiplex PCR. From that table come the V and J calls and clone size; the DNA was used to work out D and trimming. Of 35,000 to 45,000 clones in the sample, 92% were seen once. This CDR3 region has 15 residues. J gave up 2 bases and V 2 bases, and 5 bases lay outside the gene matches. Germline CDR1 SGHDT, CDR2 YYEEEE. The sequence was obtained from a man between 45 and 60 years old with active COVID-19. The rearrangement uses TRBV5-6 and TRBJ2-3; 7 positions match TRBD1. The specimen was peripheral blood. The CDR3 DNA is TGTGCCAGCAGCTTTCGACAGGGATACACAGATACGCAGTATTTT. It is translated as CASSFRQGYTDTQYF.